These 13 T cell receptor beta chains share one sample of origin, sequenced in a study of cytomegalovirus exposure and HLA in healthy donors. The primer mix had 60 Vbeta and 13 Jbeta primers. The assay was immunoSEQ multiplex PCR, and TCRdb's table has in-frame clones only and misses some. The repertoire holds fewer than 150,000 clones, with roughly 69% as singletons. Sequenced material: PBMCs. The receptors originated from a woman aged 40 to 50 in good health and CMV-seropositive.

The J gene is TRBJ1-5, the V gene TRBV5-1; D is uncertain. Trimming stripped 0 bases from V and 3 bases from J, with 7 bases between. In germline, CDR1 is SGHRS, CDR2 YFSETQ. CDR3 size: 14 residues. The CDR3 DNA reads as TGCGCCAGCAGCTTGGACAGCTACAATCAGCCCCAGCATTTT. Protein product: CASSLDSYNQPQHF.

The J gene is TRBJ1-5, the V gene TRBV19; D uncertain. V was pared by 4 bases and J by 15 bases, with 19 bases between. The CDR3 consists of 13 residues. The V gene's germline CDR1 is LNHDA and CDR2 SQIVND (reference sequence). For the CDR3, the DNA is TGTGCCAGTAGTACCGATTGGATGGGCCCACCGCATTTT. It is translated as CASSTDWMGPPHF. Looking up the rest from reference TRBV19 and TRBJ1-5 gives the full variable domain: DGGITQSPKYLFRKEGQNVTLSCEQNLNHDAMYWYRQDPGQGLRLIYYSQIVNDFQKGDIAEGYSVSREKKESFPLTVTSAQKNPTAFYLCASSTDWMGPPHFGDGTRLSIL.

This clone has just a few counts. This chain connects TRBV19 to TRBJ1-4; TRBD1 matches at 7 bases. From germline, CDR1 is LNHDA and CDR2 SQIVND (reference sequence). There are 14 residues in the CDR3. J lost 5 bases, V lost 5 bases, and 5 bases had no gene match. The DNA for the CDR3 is TGTGCCAGTAGTGGGACAGCCCAGAATGAAAAACTGTTTTTT. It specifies CASSGTAQNEKLFF.

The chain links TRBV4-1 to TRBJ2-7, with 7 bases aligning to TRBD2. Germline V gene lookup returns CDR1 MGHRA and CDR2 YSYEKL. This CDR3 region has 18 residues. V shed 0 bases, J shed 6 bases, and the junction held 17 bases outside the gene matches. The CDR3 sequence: CASSQEGWGAGRQIEQYF. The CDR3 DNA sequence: TGCGCCAGCAGCCAAGAAGGTTGGGGAGCGGGGAGACAGATCGAGCAGTACTTC.

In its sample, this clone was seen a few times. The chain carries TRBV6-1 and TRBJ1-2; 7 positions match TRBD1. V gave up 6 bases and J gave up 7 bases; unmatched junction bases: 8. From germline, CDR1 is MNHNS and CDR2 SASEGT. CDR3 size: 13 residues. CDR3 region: CASRLRTGLGYTF. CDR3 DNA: TGTGCCAGCAGGCTCCGGACAGGCCTTGGCTACACCTTC.

DNA for the CDR3: TGTGCCAGCAGCCAAGGACAGTTCTACGAGCAGTACTTC. Its translation is CASSQGQFYEQYF. The rearrangement joins TRBV7-3 to TRBJ2-7; TRBD1 might be the D (6 bases). Trimming pared 5 bases from V and 3 bases from J, leaving 11 bases between. The germline V gene encodes CDR1 SGHTA and CDR2 FQGTGA. CDR3 size: 13 residues.

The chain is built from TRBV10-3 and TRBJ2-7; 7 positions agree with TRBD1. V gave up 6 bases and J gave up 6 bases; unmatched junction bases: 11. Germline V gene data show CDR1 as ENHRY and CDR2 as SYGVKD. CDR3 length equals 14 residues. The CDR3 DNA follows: TGTGCCATCAGACGGGACAGCGATACCGTCGAGCAGTACTTC. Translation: CAIRRDSDTVEQYF.

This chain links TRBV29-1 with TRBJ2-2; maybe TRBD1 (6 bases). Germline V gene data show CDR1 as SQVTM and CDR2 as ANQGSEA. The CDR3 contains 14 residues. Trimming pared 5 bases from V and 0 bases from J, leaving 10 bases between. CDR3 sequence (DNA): TGCAGCGTTTCAGGGGCCGCGAACACCGGGGAGCTGTTTTTT. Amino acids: CSVSGAANTGELFF.

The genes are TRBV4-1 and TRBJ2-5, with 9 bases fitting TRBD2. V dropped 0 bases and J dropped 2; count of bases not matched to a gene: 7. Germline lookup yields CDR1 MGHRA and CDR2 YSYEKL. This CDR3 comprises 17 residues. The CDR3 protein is CASSQDEITSGQETQYF. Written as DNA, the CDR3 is TGCGCCAGCAGCCAAGACGAGATCACTAGCGGGCAAGAGACCCAGTACTTC.

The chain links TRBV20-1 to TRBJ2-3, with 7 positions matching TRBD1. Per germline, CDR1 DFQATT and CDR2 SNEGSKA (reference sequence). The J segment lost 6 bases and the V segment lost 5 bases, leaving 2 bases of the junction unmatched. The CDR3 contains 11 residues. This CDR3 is CSAVQGDTQYF. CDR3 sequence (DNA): TGCAGTGCTGTACAGGGGGATACGCAGTATTTT.

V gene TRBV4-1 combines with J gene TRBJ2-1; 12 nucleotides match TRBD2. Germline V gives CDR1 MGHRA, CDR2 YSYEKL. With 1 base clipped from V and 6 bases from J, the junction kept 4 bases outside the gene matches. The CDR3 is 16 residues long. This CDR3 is CASSQGLAGGLNEQFF. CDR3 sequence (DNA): TGCGCCAGCAGCCAAGGGCTAGCGGGGGGGCTCAATGAGCAGTTCTTC.

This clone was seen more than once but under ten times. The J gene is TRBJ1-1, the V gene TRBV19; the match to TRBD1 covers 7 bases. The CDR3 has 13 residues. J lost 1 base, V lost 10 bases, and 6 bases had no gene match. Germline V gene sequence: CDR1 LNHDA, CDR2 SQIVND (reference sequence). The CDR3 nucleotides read TGTGCCACCCGAGACAGGGAGAACACTGAAGCTTTCTTT. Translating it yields CATRDRENTEAFF.

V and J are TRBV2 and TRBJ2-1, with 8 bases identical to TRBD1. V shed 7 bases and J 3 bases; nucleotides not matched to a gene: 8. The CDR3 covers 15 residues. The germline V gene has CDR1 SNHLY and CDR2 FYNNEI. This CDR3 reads CASIQGQVNYNEQFF. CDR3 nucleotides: TGTGCCAGCATTCAGGGACAGGTAAACTACAATGAGCAGTTCTTC.